Described below is a single T cell receptor (beta chain) sequence and its context. Its specificity is not known. The sample belongs to a study of shared clonotypes between healthy human individuals. The CDR3 covers 15 residues. The germline gives CDR1 LGHNA, CDR2 YSLEER. J lost 5 bases, V lost 3 bases, and 5 bases had no gene match. Study-level findings and limits: Inspection by rarefaction showed sorted-subset sequencing to be incomplete despite large depth.

Source study methods: ImmunoSEQ gave junction-only sequences without quality scores, so filtering differed. Assay used: immunoSEQ multiplex PCR; TCRdb lists only in-frame clones, some missing. Clone size and V and J calls were adopted from that table, with D and trimming inferred from the DNA. The sample shows around 2,000,000 clones, 90% to 95% of them seen only once. This chain joins TRBV4-3 and TRBJ2-5; 11 positions agree with TRBD2. This sequence originates from a man in his late teens or twenties in good health. Sequencing used naive CD4+ T cells sorted from blood. Stated subset: CD45RA+ positively selected. CDR3 sequence (DNA): TGCGCCAGCAGCCAGAATAGCGGGAGGGTGGAGACCCAGTACTTC. Translating gives CASSQNSGRVETQYF.